The sequence of this T cell receptor beta chain was determined in a study of human T cells and chemical hapten exposure. Study as a whole: Sensitization used 2% DPC on about 2 cm by about 2 cm upper inner arm skin.

This clonotype came up many times. Germline loops: CDR1 SGDLS, CDR2 YYNGEE. This CDR3 is built from 15 residues. Trimming shortened V by 4 bases and J by 1 base, and 9 bases separated the two germline ends. As processed by the authors: Between about 20,000 and 690,600 TCRs appeared in each sample, and the median stood at 95,638. TCRdb reprocessed the RACE reads with MiXCR, giving one entry per CDR3 protein. TCRdb assigned the V and J calls; the authors' analysis was not used. The repertoire holds about 350,000 distinct CDR3 sequences, with about 6% as singletons. Time point reported: patch test 2, 6 weeks after DPC sensitization. Regarding treatment: therapeutic diphenylcyclopropenone sensitization with weekly scalp DPC.

The specimen comprised whole blood, sampled in connection with sensitization to the hapten diphenylcyclopropenone (DPC). V is TRBV9 and J is TRBJ1-6, with D possibly TRBD1 on 6 matching bases. The receptor's source is a woman under 30 with alopecia areata. Some clones in this sample may be carry-over from other donors' samples. CDR3 loop: CASSPQGSYNSPLHF. CDR3 nucleotides: TGTGCCAGCAGCCCTCAGGGGTCCTATAATTCACCCCTCCACTTT.